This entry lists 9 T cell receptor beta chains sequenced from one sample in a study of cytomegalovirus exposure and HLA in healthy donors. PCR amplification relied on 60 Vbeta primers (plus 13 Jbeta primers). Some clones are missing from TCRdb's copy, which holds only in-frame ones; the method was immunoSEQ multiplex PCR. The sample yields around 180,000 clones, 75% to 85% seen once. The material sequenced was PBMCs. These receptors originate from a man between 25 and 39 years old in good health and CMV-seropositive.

CDR3 sequence (DNA): TGTGCCAGCAGCCAGGGGCAGGGCTATAACTATGGCTACACCTTC. Its protein product is CASSQGQGYNYGYTF. The J gene is TRBJ1-2, the V gene TRBV4-2, with D possibly matching TRBD1 (5 bases). Germline CDR1 and CDR2: LGHNA and YNFKEQ. The V gene lost 3 bases and the J gene lost 1 base, with 12 bases spanning the gap. CDR3 length equals 15 residues.

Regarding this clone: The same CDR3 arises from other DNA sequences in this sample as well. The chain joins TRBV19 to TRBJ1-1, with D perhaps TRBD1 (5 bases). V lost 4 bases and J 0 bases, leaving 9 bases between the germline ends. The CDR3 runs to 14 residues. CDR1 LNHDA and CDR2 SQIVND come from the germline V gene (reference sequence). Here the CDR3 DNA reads TGTGCCAGTAGTAGTCCAGGGTTGAACACTGAAGCTTTCTTT. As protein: CASSSPGLNTEAFF.

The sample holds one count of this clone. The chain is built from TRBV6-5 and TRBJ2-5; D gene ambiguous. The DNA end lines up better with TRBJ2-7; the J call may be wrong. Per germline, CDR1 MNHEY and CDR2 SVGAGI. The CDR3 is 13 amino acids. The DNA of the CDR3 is TGTGCCAGCAGTTACGACCAATACTACGAGCAGTACTTC. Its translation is CASSYDQYYEQYF.

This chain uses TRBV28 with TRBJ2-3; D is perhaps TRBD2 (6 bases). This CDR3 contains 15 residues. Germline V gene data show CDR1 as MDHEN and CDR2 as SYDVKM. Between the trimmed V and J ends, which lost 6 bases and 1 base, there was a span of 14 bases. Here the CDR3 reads CASSPPGLRTDTQYF. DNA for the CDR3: TGTGCCAGCAGCCCACCGGGACTTCGCACAGATACGCAGTATTTT.

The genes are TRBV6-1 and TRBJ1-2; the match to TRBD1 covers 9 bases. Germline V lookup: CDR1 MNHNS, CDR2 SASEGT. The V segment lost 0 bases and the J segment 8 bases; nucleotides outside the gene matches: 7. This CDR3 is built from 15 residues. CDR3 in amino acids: CASSEAVGTGLGYTF. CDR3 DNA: TGTGCCAGCAGTGAAGCGGTCGGGACAGGGCTAGGCTACACCTTC.

The CDR3 nucleotides are TGTGCCTGGGACGAGACAGGGGAGGCCTACGAGCAGTACTTC. It codes for CAWDETGEAYEQYF. The rearrangement joins TRBV30 to TRBJ2-7; TRBD1 agrees at 8 bases. V shed 5 bases and J 2 bases; nucleotides not matched to a gene: 8. Germline CDR1 and CDR2: GTSNPN and SVGIG (reference sequence). The CDR3 is made up of 14 amino acids.

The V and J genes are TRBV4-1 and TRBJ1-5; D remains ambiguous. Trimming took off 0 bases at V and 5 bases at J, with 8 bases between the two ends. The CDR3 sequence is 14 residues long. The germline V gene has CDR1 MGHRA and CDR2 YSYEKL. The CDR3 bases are TGCGCCAGCAGCCAAGATATTCGGGATCAGCCCCAGCATTTT. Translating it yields CASSQDIRDQPQHF.

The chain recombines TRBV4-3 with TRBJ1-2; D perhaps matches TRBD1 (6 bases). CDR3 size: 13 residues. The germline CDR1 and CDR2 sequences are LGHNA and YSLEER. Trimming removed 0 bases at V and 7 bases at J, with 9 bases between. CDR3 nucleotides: TGCGCCAGCAGCCAAGACGGACAGTTTGGCTACACCTTC. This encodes CASSQDGQFGYTF.

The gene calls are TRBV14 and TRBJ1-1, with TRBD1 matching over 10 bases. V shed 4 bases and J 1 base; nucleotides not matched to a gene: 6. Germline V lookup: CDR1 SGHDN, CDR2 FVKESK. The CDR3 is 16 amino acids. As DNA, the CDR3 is TGTGCCAGCAGCCTTCGACAGGGGGCGGGGAACACTGAAGCTTTCTTT. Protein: CASSLRQGAGNTEAFF.